This TCR beta chain was recorded in a study of blood T cell repertoires in COVID-19. Clones were read by immunoSEQ multiplex PCR, and TCRdb kept only the in-frame ones, dropping some. Of roughly 200,000 clones listed, 70% to 90% are singletons. The sample was peripheral blood. The receptor comes from a young woman who had recovered from COVID-19.

The CDR3 is CTVRHGETQYF. CDR3 DNA sequence: TGCACGGTCAGGCACGGAGAGACCCAGTACTTC. The gene calls are TRBV20-1 and TRBJ2-5; unclear D gene. The CDR3 has 11 amino acids. Germline CDR1 reads DFQATT; CDR2 reads SNEGSKA (reference sequence).